These 31 T cell receptor beta chains came from one sample sequenced in a study of T cells in tumors and immune-related adverse events. The repertoire was sequenced with immunoSEQ multiplex PCR; TCRdb's copy has only in-frame clones and lacks some. The repertoire consists of around 10,000 clones, with about 90% occurring once and the leading ten covering 1.4% to 1.5%. The sequencing here drew on lymph node tissue, taken from a patient treated with anti-PD-1 therapy. The receptors were gathered from a female donor with metastatic renal cell carcinoma.

This chain connects TRBV19 to TRBJ2-5, with a possible D match to TRBD2 (6 bases). Germline CDR1 and CDR2: LNHDA and SQIVND (reference sequence). The CDR3 sequence is 15 residues long. Trimming left V 2 bases short and J 5 bases short, with 15 bases between. CDR3 coding DNA: TGTGCCAGTAGTATATCGGCGGGGTATGGGGAGACCCAGTACTTC. Translation gives CASSISAGYGETQYF. Supplemented by reference TRBV19 and TRBJ2-5, the full variable domain reads DGGITQSPKYLFRKEGQNVTLSCEQNLNHDAMYWYRQDPGQGLRLIYYSQIVNDFQKGDIAEGYSVSREKKESFPLTVTSAQKNPTAFYLCASSISAGYGETQYFGPGTRLLVL.

V usage is TRBV10-3 and J usage is TRBJ2-7; perhaps TRBD1 as D (5 bases). CDR1 and CDR2 (germline): ENHRY, SYGVKD. CDR3 length: 13 residues. The ends were cut back, 2 bases at V and 4 bases at J, with 9 bases in the middle. This CDR3 reads CAISEGQGYEQYF. DNA of the CDR3: TGTGCCATCAGTGAGGGGCAGGGTTACGAGCAGTACTTC.

V and J are TRBV5-1 and TRBJ1-5; D remains ambiguous. V was cut by 4 bases and J by 2 bases, with 10 bases left in between. This CDR3 spans 14 amino acids. Germline V gives CDR1 SGHRS, CDR2 YFSETQ. CDR3 amino acids: CASSAFGGNQPQHF. CDR3 coding DNA: TGCGCCAGCAGCGCGTTCGGGGGCAATCAGCCCCAGCATTTT.

The V gene is TRBV5-1, the J gene TRBJ1-1; D not certain. V gave up 4 bases and J gave up 4 bases, with 17 bases separating them. Germline loops: CDR1 SGHRS, CDR2 YFSETQ. The CDR3 has 15 residues. CDR3 in DNA: TGCGCCAGCAGCCCCGCCCTCGGGAGGATCACTGAAGCTTTCTTT. Its translation is CASSPALGRITEAFF.

This clone was observed a few times. This chain links TRBV5-1 with TRBJ2-5, with D perhaps TRBD2 (7 bases). CDR1 is SGHRS, CDR2 YFSETQ, per germline. The CDR3 spans 15 residues. The V end lost 5 bases, the J end lost 0 bases, and 14 bases lay between the germline ends. CDR3 DNA: TGCGCCAGCAGGATGGGGGGGGGCCACCAAGAGACCCAGTACTTC. Translation: CASRMGGGHQETQYF.

This clone was found a few times. V gene TRBV6-1 combines with J gene TRBJ1-2, with TRBD1 matching 7 bases. The CDR3 consists of 13 residues. Germline lookup yields CDR1 MNHNS and CDR2 SASEGT. With V trimmed by 7 bases and J by 6 bases, 8 bases remained unmatched. The CDR3 region is CASKLTGVHGYTF. For the CDR3, the DNA is TGTGCCAGCAAATTAACAGGGGTTCATGGCTACACCTTC.

V and J are TRBV19 and TRBJ1-1, with D perhaps matching TRBD1 (6 bases). The V gene lost 3 bases and the J gene lost 3 bases, with 11 bases spanning the gap. The V gene's germline CDR1 is LNHDA and CDR2 SQIVND (reference sequence). This CDR3 has 14 amino acids. DNA for the CDR3: TGTGCCAGTAGTATTTCTGGGACACACACTGAAGCTTTCTTT. It encodes CASSISGTHTEAFF.

This rearrangement joins TRBV27 to TRBJ2-3, with D uncertain. CDR1 is MNHEY and CDR2 is SMNVEV in the germline V gene (reference sequence). The V gene lost 7 bases and the J gene lost 1 base, with 18 bases spanning the gap. CDR3 length: 16 amino acids. The CDR3 nucleotides are TGTGCCAGCACCCCCGCAGGCCGGTGGGGCACAGATACGCAGTATTTT. This sequence encodes CASTPAGRWGTDTQYF.

This clone was seen a few times. This chain uses TRBV18 with TRBJ1-5, with TRBD1 matching over 10 bases. The junction had 10 bases not matched to a gene; V was cut back by 4 bases and J by 10 bases. CDR1 is KGHSH, CDR2 LQKENI, per germline. This CDR3 is built from 15 residues. CDR3 protein: CASSLGQGDIDPQHF. In nucleotides, the CDR3 is TGTGCCAGCTCACTCGGACAGGGGGATATCGATCCCCAGCATTTT.

CDR3 sequence: CASSEDRGRHEQYF. The CDR3 coding sequence is TGTGCCAGCAGTGAGGACAGGGGGCGCCACGAGCAGTACTTC. V usage is TRBV6-1 and J usage is TRBJ2-7; 11 nucleotides line up with TRBD1. There are 14 residues in the CDR3. With V trimmed by 3 bases and J by 5 bases, 3 bases remained unmatched. Per germline, CDR1 MNHNS and CDR2 SASEGT.

This clone was counted between two and nine times. The chain is built from TRBV6-5 and TRBJ2-7; the match to TRBD1 covers 8 bases. CDR3 length: 15 amino acids. Germline V CDR1 and CDR2: MNHEY, SVGAGI. Trimming cost V 5 bases and J 6 bases; bases outside gene matches: 12. This chain's CDR3 is CASSRPGQGRLEQYF. As DNA, the CDR3 is TGTGCCAGCAGTCGCCCAGGACAGGGAAGGCTCGAGCAGTACTTC.

This clone was seen just once. The chain uses TRBV19 and TRBJ2-7; maybe TRBD2 (6 bases). Germline CDR1 and CDR2: LNHDA and SQIVND (reference sequence). This CDR3 region has 15 residues. The V gene lost 3 bases and the J gene lost 5 bases, with 17 bases spanning the gap. CDR3 coding DNA: TGTGCCAGTAGTATCGGGCGCCTAGCGAACCACGAGCAGTACTTC. Translating gives CASSIGRLANHEQYF.

There are a few counts of this clone. V is TRBV7-2 and J is TRBJ2-5, with 13 bases that match TRBD2. The CDR3 loop spans 16 amino acids. V dropped 3 bases and J dropped 4; count of bases not matched to a gene: 5. CDR1 and CDR2 from the germline V gene are SGHTA and FQGNSA. The CDR3 loop is CASSLPTSGRSETQYF. The DNA of the CDR3 is TGTGCCAGCAGCTTGCCGACTAGCGGGAGGTCAGAGACCCAGTACTTC.

The chain combines TRBV7-2 with TRBJ2-5; tentative D call: TRBD2 (6 bases). The V and J ends lost 3 bases and 5 bases respectively, with 10 bases between them. The CDR3 is 13 residues long. The germline V gene has CDR1 SGHTA and CDR2 FQGNSA. CDR3 amino acids: CASSFGLRETQYF. The DNA for the CDR3 is TGTGCCAGCAGCTTTGGACTAAGGGAGACCCAGTACTTC.

The chain couples TRBV6-6 to TRBJ2-3, with 10 nucleotides matching TRBD2. Germline CDR1 reads MNHNY; CDR2 reads SVGAGI (reference sequence). V was clipped by 6 bases and J by 4 bases; unmatched bases: 1. The CDR3 consists of 13 residues. CDR3 sequence reads: CASRLAGSDTQYF. The CDR3, as DNA: TGTGCCAGCAGACTAGCGGGGTCAGATACGCAGTATTTT.

The chain uses TRBV4-2 and TRBJ2-3; 7 bases fit TRBD2. V lost 6 bases and J lost 0; bases outside the gene matches: 9. Germline V gene lookup returns CDR1 LGHNA and CDR2 YNFKEQ. CDR3 length: 16 amino acids. The CDR3 bases are TGTGCCAGCAGTCAATGGCACGGGGGGAGCACAGATACGCAGTATTTT. This encodes CASSQWHGGSTDTQYF.

The chain employs TRBV6-5 and TRBJ2-5; D may match TRBD1 or TRBD2 (5 bases each). Germline CDR1 reads MNHEY; CDR2 reads SVGAGI. V was shortened by 7 bases and J by 5 bases, with 20 bases between the two germline ends. This CDR3 has 15 residues. CDR3 in amino acids: CASKELEGEWETQYF. As DNA, the CDR3 is TGTGCCAGCAAAGAACTAGAAGGGGAGTGGGAGACCCAGTACTTC.

This chain uses TRBV5-6 with TRBJ1-1; D possibly corresponds to TRBD1 (5 bases). V was pared by 0 bases and J by 4 bases, with 10 bases between. CDR1 SGHDT and CDR2 YYEEEE come from the germline V gene. This CDR3 has 14 residues. Written as DNA, the CDR3 is TGTGCCAGCAGCTTGGTTGGGGCGGGCACTGAAGCTTTCTTT. Protein sequence: CASSLVGAGTEAFF.

This sequence joins TRBV18 and TRBJ1-1; D remains unclear. Per the germline V gene, CDR1 is KGHSH and CDR2 is LQKENI. This CDR3 is 13 amino acids long. The V end was cut by 1 base, the J end by 4 bases, with 7 bases between. CDR3 region: CASSPRVGTEAFF. The CDR3 nucleotides read TGTGCCAGCTCACCACGAGTTGGCACTGAAGCTTTCTTT.

This chain connects TRBV11-2 to TRBJ2-4; 7 bases are shared with TRBD1. The trim removed 6 bases at V and 2 bases at J, leaving 13 bases unmatched. Looked up from germline, CDR1 is SGHAT and CDR2 is FQNNGV. The length of the CDR3 is 17 residues. The CDR3 coding sequence is TGTGCCAGCAGACCCAGCGGAAACAGGGGACCCAAAAACATTCAGTACTTC. Translated, it gives CASRPSGNRGPKNIQYF. The full variable domain, with the rest looked up from reference TRBV11-2 and TRBJ2-4, is EAGVAQSPRYKIIEKRQSVAFWCNPISGHATLYWYQQILGQGPKLLIQFQNNGVVDDSQLPKDRFSAERLKGVDSTLKIQPAKLEDSAVYLCASRPSGNRGPKNIQYFGAGTRLSVL.

V gene TRBV7-2 combines with J gene TRBJ2-5; 15 positions agree with TRBD2. This CDR3 has 17 amino acids. CDR1 is SGHTA, CDR2 FQGNSA, per germline. The trim removed 4 bases at V and 3 bases at J, leaving 6 bases unmatched. The CDR3 reads CASSSWTSGGAEETQYF. The CDR3 nucleotides read TGTGCCAGCAGCTCCTGGACTAGCGGGGGGGCCGAAGAGACCCAGTACTTC.

To note about this clone: One end of the junction does not line up with germline, which may come from a read error. The V call is TRBV5-1, the J call TRBJ2-2; TRBD2 is a possible D gene (5 bases). Germline loops: CDR1 SGHRS, CDR2 YFSETQ. The CDR3 sequence is 15 residues long. CDR3 coding DNA: TGCTCCAGCAAGGCCCGGGGAGAGAACACCGGGGAGCTGTTTTTT. Protein: CSSKARGENTGELFF. Drawing the rest from reference TRBV5-1 and TRBJ2-2, the complete variable domain is KAGVTQTPRYLIKTRGQQVTLSCSPISGHRSVSWYQQTPGQGLQFLFEYFSETQRNKGNFPGRFSGRQFSNSRSEMNVSTLELGDSALYLCSSKARGENTGELFFGEGSRLTVL.

The rearrangement uses TRBV6-1 and TRBJ2-3; 9 bases are shared with TRBD2. The CDR3 spans 16 residues. Germline V gene data show CDR1 as MNHNS and CDR2 as SASEGT. The ends lost 0 bases at V and 2 bases at J; junction bases unmatched: 3. This CDR3 is CASSEASGSTTDTQYF. DNA of the CDR3: TGTGCCAGCAGTGAAGCTAGCGGGAGCACCACAGATACGCAGTATTTT.

The rearrangement uses TRBV4-1 and TRBJ2-7, with TRBD1 as a possible D gene (5 bases). CDR3 length equals 15 residues. Looked up from germline, CDR1 is MGHRA and CDR2 is YSYEKL. V lost 1 base and J lost 1, with 11 bases in between. CDR3 region: CASSQAGPLSYEQYF. The CDR3 bases are TGCGCCAGCAGCCAAGCAGGGCCTCTATCCTACGAGCAGTACTTC.

V is TRBV5-8 and J is TRBJ2-7, with 10 bases aligning to TRBD2. The CDR3 is made up of 16 amino acids. CDR1 is SGHTS and CDR2 is YDEGEE in the germline V gene. Trimming removed 0 bases from V and 0 bases from J; junction bases left unmatched: 3. CDR3 sequence (DNA): TGTGCCAGCAGCTTGGGGCTAGCGGGAGACTCCTACGAGCAGTACTTC. Translated, it gives CASSLGLAGDSYEQYF.

The rearrangement links TRBV5-8 to TRBJ2-3, with 12 nucleotides matching TRBD2. Germline CDR1 reads SGHTS; CDR2 reads YDEGEE. CDR3 size: 16 residues. Trimming removed 3 bases from V and 2 bases from J; junction bases left unmatched: 4. CDR3 sequence reads: CASSWLAGGTTDTQYF. CDR3 bases: TGTGCCAGCAGCTGGCTAGCGGGGGGGACCACAGATACGCAGTATTTT.

In nucleotides, the CDR3 is TGTGCCAGCAGTTTAGGGCCGAGCTCTGGAAACACCATATATTTT. It codes for CASSLGPSSGNTIYF. V is TRBV28 and J is TRBJ1-3; no clear D. V gave up 2 bases and J gave up 0 bases, with 8 bases separating them. The CDR3 runs to 15 residues. CDR1 is MDHEN and CDR2 is SYDVKM in the germline V gene.

The V and J genes are TRBV15 and TRBJ1-4, with D unclear. The CDR3 runs 15 residues. From germline, CDR1 is LNHNV and CDR2 YYDKDF (reference sequence). V was shortened by 0 bases and J by 8 bases, with 13 bases between the two germline ends. CDR3 in amino acids: CATSRDRVVEEKLFF. Written as DNA, the CDR3 is TGTGCCACCAGCAGAGATAGGGTAGTTGAAGAAAAACTGTTTTTT.

The chain has TRBV5-5 and TRBJ2-3; D gene ambiguous. This CDR3 region has 15 residues. Germline CDR1 is SGHKS and CDR2 is YYEKEE (reference sequence). V gave up 2 bases and J gave up 5 bases, with 15 bases separating them. DNA for the CDR3: TGTGCCAGCAGCTTTTGGGCTACGAGTGGAGATACGCAGTATTTT. Residues: CASSFWATSGDTQYF.

This chain joins TRBV28 and TRBJ2-3; tentative D call: TRBD2 (6 bases). Germline CDR1 is MDHEN and CDR2 is SYDVKM. The V end lost 5 bases, the J end lost 7 bases, and 25 bases lay between the germline ends. The CDR3 contains 17 residues. The DNA of the CDR3 is TGTGCCAGCAGTCACATACGCCAAGGAAGGACTAATCATACGCAGTATTTT. Translated, it gives CASSHIRQGRTNHTQYF.

V is TRBV27 and J is TRBJ2-7; D might be TRBD1 (6 bases). The CDR3 length is 15 residues. The germline CDR1 and CDR2 sequences are MNHEY and SMNVEV (reference sequence). V dropped 2 bases and J dropped 1 base, with 12 bases sitting between them. The DNA of the CDR3 is TGTGCCAGCAGTTTAAAAGGGACACAATCCTACGAGCAGTACTTC. This gives the protein CASSLKGTQSYEQYF.